The present TCR beta chain was sequenced within a study of T cell responses to AZD1222 COVID-19 vaccine. Overall study context: Second doses that came at about 4 or about 12 weeks were put together. Findings and caveats of the study: Once two AZD1222 doses were given, Spike-specific TCR breadth and depth went up. Vaccine-associated CD4 TCRs ranged over spike, dominating at 160-218 and 743-854.

About this clone: The antigen is undetermined.

V lost 5 bases, J lost 3 bases, and 8 bases stayed unmatched. CDR1 is MNHEY, CDR2 SMNVEV, per germline (reference sequence). This CDR3 is 16 amino acids long. Sequencing used immunoSEQ multiplex PCR; TCRdb keeps in-frame clones, though not all of them. The repertoire holds 100,000 to 150,000 clones, with around 90% as singletons. This chain uses TRBV27 with TRBJ2-3; 10 positions match TRBD1. This receptor was identified in an adult in good health. The input for sequencing was peripheral blood, taken on day 0 of AZD1222 vaccination. The CDR3 reads CASSPDRGRLTDTQYF. CDR3 bases: TGTGCCAGCAGTCCAGACAGGGGGCGGCTGACAGATACGCAGTATTTT.